Presented here are 25 T cell receptor beta chains from one specimen sequenced in a study of control samples from healthy donors and cancer patients. Clones were read by immunoSEQ multiplex PCR, and TCRdb kept only the in-frame ones, dropping some. This sample has about 28,000 clones, with 90% to 95% found just once. Material for sequencing was PBMCs. The receptors come from a man aged 45-65 years with lung cancer.

The chain is built from TRBV27 and TRBJ2-7; possibly TRBD1 for D (6 bases). V lost 4 bases to trimming and J lost 1 base, with 11 bases between them. The CDR3 has 14 amino acids. Germline-derived CDR1 and CDR2 are MNHEY and SMNVEV (reference sequence). The CDR3 coding sequence is TGTGCCAGCAGTTCGCAAGGACAGTCCTACGAGCAGTACTTC. This translates into CASSSQGQSYEQYF.

The chain links TRBV10-3 to TRBJ2-1; D unclear. V lost 2 bases, J lost 8 bases, and 10 bases lay in between. CDR1 is ENHRY and CDR2 is SYGVKD in the germline V gene. The CDR3 has 13 residues. The CDR3 sequence is CAISETVLDEQFF. The CDR3 DNA follows: TGTGCCATCAGTGAGACTGTCCTGGATGAGCAGTTCTTC.

This chain uses TRBV7-2 with TRBJ1-2; 8 bases are shared with TRBD1. Germline trimming cut 9 bases from V and 1 base from J; bases unmatched to any gene: 1. CDR3 size: 12 residues. Germline V lookup: CDR1 SGHTA, CDR2 FQGNSA. The CDR3 DNA reads TGTGCCAGTGGACAGGGTAACTATGGCTACACCTTC. This translates into CASGQGNYGYTF.

The chain employs TRBV25-1 and TRBJ2-2; 8 nucleotides agree with TRBD1. The CDR3 runs 15 residues. V lost 4 bases, J lost 3 bases, and 4 bases stayed unmatched. The germline CDR1 and CDR2 sequences are MGHDK and SYGVNS. DNA for the CDR3: TGTGCCAGCAGTGCGGGACAGGCCTACACCGGGGAGCTGTTTTTT. It codes for CASSAGQAYTGELFF. Looking up the rest from reference TRBV25-1 and TRBJ2-2 gives the full variable domain: EADIYQTPRYLVIGTGKKITLECSQTMGHDKMYWYQQDPGMELHLIHYSYGVNSTEKGDLSSESTVSRIRTEHFPLTLESARPSHTSQYLCASSAGQAYTGELFFGEGSRLTVL.

The chain carries TRBV10-3 and TRBJ1-3; TRBD1 matches at 10 bases. Per germline, CDR1 ENHRY and CDR2 SYGVKD. There are 13 residues in the CDR3. Losses at the gene ends were 11 bases for V and 4 bases for J; bases not matched to a gene: 5. As DNA, the CDR3 is TGTGCCTCGACAGGGGGCTCGGGAAACACCATATATTTT. As protein: CASTGGSGNTIYF.

The gene calls are TRBV5-1 and TRBJ1-6; no reliable D call. The length of the CDR3 is 15 residues. Trimming stripped 2 bases from V and 0 bases from J, with 6 bases between. Germline values: CDR1 SGHRS, CDR2 YFSETQ. CDR3 sequence reads: CASSFNPSYNSPLHF. CDR3 nucleotides: TGCGCCAGCAGCTTTAATCCCTCCTATAATTCACCCCTCCACTTT.

The chain is built from TRBV12-3 or TRBV12-4 and TRBJ1-1; 8 bases fit TRBD1. There are 13 residues in the CDR3. Losses at the gene ends were 6 bases for V and 4 bases for J; bases not matched to a gene: 4. Here the CDR3 DNA reads TGTGCCAGCAGGGGAACAGGGGGCACTGAAGCTTTCTTT. Translating gives CASRGTGGTEAFF.

In the case of this clone: One end of the junction varies from germline; a read error may be responsible. The V call is TRBV3-1 (or the pseudogene TRBV3-2), the J call TRBJ1-4, with unresolved D. CDR1 is LGHDT, CDR2 YNNKEL, per germline (reference sequence). This CDR3 region has 15 residues. CDR3 nucleotide sequence: TGTGCCAGCAGCCAAAGGTGGTGTCCTGACTCTTTCTGGGATTTT. This sequence encodes CASSQRWCPDSFWDF.

The chain has TRBV11-3 and TRBJ2-7, with TRBD1 matching 7 bases. The trim removed 3 bases at V and 3 bases at J, leaving 2 bases unmatched. Germline-derived CDR1 and CDR2 are SGHNT and YENEEA. The CDR3 spans 13 residues. In DNA, the CDR3 is TGTGCCAGCAGCTTGGGGACAGACTACGAGCAGTACTTC. Encoded protein: CASSLGTDYEQYF.

The CDR3 sequence is CASRDRGPNEQFF. CDR3 nucleotide sequence: TGCGCCAGCAGGGACAGGGGGCCGAATGAGCAGTTCTTC. The J gene is TRBJ2-1, the V gene TRBV4-3; 11 positions agree with TRBD1. V was clipped by 6 bases and J by 7 bases; unmatched bases: 2. Germline V gene sequence: CDR1 LGHNA, CDR2 YSLEER. This CDR3 is 13 amino acids long.

The J gene is TRBJ1-2, the V gene TRBV6-2 or TRBV6-3; no definite D call. With 0 bases removed from V and 2 bases from J, the gap between germline ends came to 7 bases. The CDR3 covers 14 residues. CDR1 MNHEY and CDR2 SVGEGT come from the germline V gene. CDR3 region: CASSYSVINYGYTF. The CDR3 bases are TGTGCCAGCAGTTACTCGGTAATCAACTATGGCTACACCTTC.

The chain employs TRBV6-2 or TRBV6-3 and TRBJ2-7, with 7 bases fitting TRBD2. V was clipped by 4 bases and J by 3 bases; unmatched bases: 6. CDR1 and CDR2 from the germline V gene are MNHEY and SVGEGT. The CDR3 loop spans 14 amino acids. CDR3 in amino acids: CASSFKRGSYEQYF. CDR3 nucleotides: TGTGCCAGCAGTTTCAAGCGGGGCAGCTACGAGCAGTACTTC.

The chain employs TRBV19 and TRBJ2-3; D gene uncertain. In germline, CDR1 is LNHDA, CDR2 SQIVND (reference sequence). The CDR3 runs 13 residues. Trimming took 4 bases from V and 4 from J, leaving 9 bases between them. This chain's CDR3 is CASSSSFADTQYF. CDR3 nucleotide sequence: TGTGCCAGTAGTAGTTCATTTGCAGATACGCAGTATTTT.

J is TRBJ2-5 and V is TRBV11-3; D is uncertain. Germline values: CDR1 SGHNT, CDR2 YENEEA. The V end was cut by 5 bases, the J end by 3 bases, with 10 bases between. The CDR3 runs to 13 residues. CDR3: CASSPRTEETQYF. The CDR3 coding sequence is TGTGCCAGCAGCCCCCGAACAGAAGAGACCCAGTACTTC.

The chain employs TRBV4-3 and TRBJ1-1; 8 positions match TRBD1. J was trimmed by 8 bases and V by 5 bases; bases with no gene match: 7. The germline V gene encodes CDR1 LGHNA and CDR2 YSLEER. There are 13 residues in the CDR3. CDR3 amino acids: CASSEQGVGEAFF. CDR3 DNA sequence: TGCGCCAGCAGCGAACAGGGGGTAGGAGAAGCTTTCTTT.

The rearrangement joins TRBV19 to TRBJ2-4, with 12 bases fitting TRBD1. Unmatched junction bases numbered 7, after V lost 5 bases and J lost 8 bases. The CDR3 covers 15 residues. The germline CDR1 and CDR2 sequences are LNHDA and SQIVND (reference sequence). DNA for the CDR3: TGTGCCAGTAGTGACCCGGGACAGGGGGCATACATTCAGTACTTC. This encodes CASSDPGQGAYIQYF.

The rearrangement joins TRBV18 to TRBJ2-5; D might be TRBD1 (5 bases). V lost 4 bases to trimming and J lost 2 bases, with 5 bases between them. The germline CDR1 and CDR2 sequences are KGHSH and LQKENI. The CDR3 is 12 amino acids. CDR3 bases: TGTGCCAGCTCACGACAGCAAGAGACCCAGTACTTC. This translates into CASSRQQETQYF.

The V call is TRBV6-4, the J call TRBJ1-1, with D possibly TRBD1 on 5 matching bases. Germline V gene data show CDR1 as MRHNA and CDR2 as SNTAGT. CDR3 length equals 13 residues. V gave up 4 bases and J gave up 1 base, with 7 bases separating them. The CDR3 region is CASSADRNTEAFF. CDR3 sequence (DNA): TGTGCCAGCAGTGCCGACAGGAACACTGAAGCTTTCTTT.

This chain connects TRBV19 to TRBJ2-7; 7 bases align to TRBD2. After removal of 7 bases from V and 0 bases from J, the junction contained 9 bases not matched to a gene. The CDR3 loop spans 15 amino acids. In germline, CDR1 is LNHDA, CDR2 SQIVND (reference sequence). CDR3 amino acids: CASTLGRGSSYEQYF. CDR3 coding DNA: TGTGCCAGTACCCTGGGGAGGGGAAGCTCCTACGAGCAGTACTTC.

V gene TRBV28 combines with J gene TRBJ1-1; TRBD1 agrees at 12 bases. CDR1 and CDR2 from the germline V gene are MDHEN and SYDVKM. The CDR3 consists of 15 residues. V lost 3 bases, J lost 7 bases, and 6 bases stayed unmatched. CDR3 protein: CASSLGGQGAIEAFF. In DNA, the CDR3 is TGTGCCAGCAGTTTGGGGGGACAGGGGGCTATTGAAGCTTTCTTT.

This sequence joins TRBV28 and TRBJ2-1; 9 positions match TRBD1. Germline CDR1 MDHEN, CDR2 SYDVKM. This CDR3 region has 16 residues. V was clipped by 7 bases and J by 1 base; unmatched bases: 8. The CDR3 here is CASNNRDRVSYNEQFF. CDR3 nucleotides: TGTGCCAGCAACAACCGGGACAGGGTATCCTACAATGAGCAGTTCTTC. The full variable domain, its missing parts supplied by reference TRBV28 and TRBJ2-1, is DVKVTQSSRYLVKRTGEKVFLECVQDMDHENMFWYRQDPGLGLRLIYFSYDVKMKEKGDIPEGYSVSREKKERFSLILESASTNQTSMYLCASNNRDRVSYNEQFFGPGTRLTVL.

The chain employs TRBV29-1 and TRBJ2-4; TRBD2 agrees at 13 bases. V gave up 4 bases and J gave up 5 bases; unmatched junction bases: 5. The CDR3 covers 15 residues. Germline lookup yields CDR1 SQVTM and CDR2 ANQGSEA. CDR3 loop: CSVATGTSGENIQYF. In DNA form, the CDR3 reads TGCAGCGTTGCTACCGGGACTAGCGGGGAAAACATTCAGTACTTC. Complete variable domain (other parts from reference TRBV29-1 and TRBJ2-4): SAVISQKPSRDICQRGTSLTIQCQVDSQVTMMFWYRQQPGQSLTLIATANQGSEATYESGFVIDKFPISRPNLTFSTLTVSNMSPEDSSIYLCSVATGTSGENIQYFGAGTRLSVL.

The J gene is TRBJ2-1, the V gene TRBV29-1; 7 positions agree with TRBD1. V trimming: 6 bases; J trimming: 8 bases; junction bases outside the gene matches: 13. From germline, CDR1 is SQVTM and CDR2 ANQGSEA. The CDR3 runs to 14 residues. The CDR3 DNA sequence: TGCAGCGTCAATATTATTGCAGGGGGTGATGAGCAGTTCTTC. It codes for CSVNIIAGGDEQFF.

This clone was picked up a small number of times. The rearrangement links TRBV6-2 or TRBV6-3 to TRBJ2-7; TRBD1 is a possible D gene (6 bases). From germline, CDR1 is MNHEY and CDR2 SVGEGT. V gave up 2 bases and J gave up 0 bases, with 8 bases separating them. This CDR3 spans 14 amino acids. For the CDR3, the DNA is TGTGCCAGCAGTTACCAGGGGCCCTCCTACGAGCAGTACTTC. It specifies CASSYQGPSYEQYF.

V gene TRBV18 combines with J gene TRBJ1-4, with 8 bases matching TRBD1. V shed 3 bases and J 7 bases; nucleotides not matched to a gene: 13. This CDR3 contains 17 residues. The germline gives CDR1 KGHSH, CDR2 LQKENI. The CDR3 bases are TGTGCCAGCTCACCGGTCCCGGGACAGGAGTCCGGTGAAAAACTGTTTTTT. Protein: CASSPVPGQESGEKLFF.